This record looks at one T cell receptor beta chain sequence and its context. V lost 6 bases, J lost 4 bases, and 18 bases lay in between. This CDR3 contains 15 residues. Germline CDR1 and CDR2: MNHEY and SMNVEV (reference sequence). The data are from a study of HIV-infected children after antiretroviral therapy interruption. At the level of the study: Recorded EBV and CMV exposure existed for most children.

A 3' RACE protocol on RNA, with unique molecular identifiers, produced the TCR library. TCRdb reprocessed the 3' RACE reads via MiXCR and lists one record per CDR3 protein. This sample has 40,000 or so distinct CDR3 sequences, with approximately 7% found just once. This sample's treatment: PENTA 11 planned treatment interruption arm or continuous ART arm. The TCR comes from a pool of human donors with HIV. The specimen comprised CD45RA+ CD4+ T cells from PBMCs, pooled from several time points, sampled from a donor given antiretroviral therapy, either interrupted or continuous. The subset denotes: naive CD4+ CD45RA+ CD45RO- T cells. The V and J genes are TRBV27 and TRBJ1-1; D gene ambiguous. The CDR3 is CASSPATVTLTEAFF. The CDR3 bases are TGTGCCAGCAGCCCAGCTACGGTAACACTCACTGAAGCTTTCTTT.